Following are 32 T cell receptor beta chains from one sample sequenced in a study of blood T cell repertoires in COVID-19. Measured with immunoSEQ multiplex PCR; TCRdb has only the in-frame clones, and not every one. The sample has about 260,000 clones; less than 95% are singletons. Sequences were obtained from PBMCs or T cells enriched from blood (not recorded which). These receptors originate from a middle-aged man who had been exposed to COVID-19.

The chain uses TRBV19 and TRBJ2-7; 8 bases match TRBD2. CDR1 LNHDA and CDR2 SQIVND come from the germline V gene (reference sequence). Trimming cost V 6 bases and J 2 bases; bases outside gene matches: 15. This CDR3 spans 17 amino acids. The CDR3 DNA follows: TGTGCCAGTAGCCGGATCAGGAGCGGGAGCCGGCCCTACGAGCAGTACTTC. Protein sequence: CASSRIRSGSRPYEQYF.

Details on this clone: A read error may account for a junction end that differs from germline. The V call is TRBV11-2, the J call TRBJ2-7, with 11 bases that match TRBD2. CDR1 and CDR2 (germline): SGHAT, FQNNGV. CDR3 length equals 16 residues. The CDR3 bases are TGTGCCAGCAGCTTAGTCCTAGCGGGAGGCTCCTCCGAGCAGTACTTC. Residues: CASSLVLAGGSSEQYF.

The DNA for the CDR3 is TGTGCCAGCAGTTTGGTGCGAAATCAGCCCCAGCATTTT. Translation: CASSLVRNQPQHF. This rearrangement joins TRBV28 to TRBJ1-5, with D hard to call. Germline CDR1 and CDR2: MDHEN and SYDVKM. There are 13 residues in the CDR3. Trimming took 3 bases from V and 4 from J, leaving 7 bases between them.

This clone was observed a few times. The V call is TRBV19, the J call TRBJ1-2, with TRBD1 matching 7 bases. The CDR3 runs to 12 residues. Germline CDR1 reads LNHDA; CDR2 reads SQIVND (reference sequence). V trimming: 7 bases; J trimming: 7 bases; junction bases outside the gene matches: 6. This CDR3 reads CASTQGVSGYTF. CDR3 DNA: TGTGCCAGTACCCAGGGGGTTTCTGGCTACACCTTC.

The chain uses TRBV19 and TRBJ1-1; a possible D gene is TRBD1 (5 bases). Per germline, CDR1 LNHDA and CDR2 SQIVND (reference sequence). The V gene lost 6 bases and the J gene lost 3 bases, with 8 bases spanning the gap. The CDR3 length is 12 residues. The CDR3 nucleotides are TGTGCCAGTAGGGCACAGGACACTGAAGCTTTCTTT. This sequence encodes CASRAQDTEAFF.

This sequence joins TRBV6-6 and TRBJ2-2, with D tentatively TRBD2 (6 bases). Trimming removed 2 bases from V and 6 bases from J, with 13 bases in between. The germline gives CDR1 MNHNY, CDR2 SVGAGI (reference sequence). The CDR3 has 15 amino acids. CDR3 sequence reads: CASSYRDPGAGELFF. The CDR3 DNA reads as TGTGCCAGCAGTTACCGGGACCCGGGAGCCGGGGAGCTGTTTTTT.

About this clone: This same CDR3 is encoded by further DNA sequences in the sample. The CDR3 reads CASSTGTGSYEQYF. CDR3 bases: TGTGCCAGTAGTACCGGGACAGGCTCCTACGAGCAGTACTTC. The chain has TRBV19 and TRBJ2-7, with 8 bases identical to TRBD1. J gave up 0 bases and V 4 bases, and 2 bases lay outside the gene matches. This CDR3 has 14 amino acids. Germline CDR1 LNHDA, CDR2 SQIVND (reference sequence).

The J gene is TRBJ2-3, the V gene TRBV27, with a weak D call TRBD1 (6 bases). CDR1 and CDR2 (germline): MNHEY, SMNVEV (reference sequence). V was clipped by 6 bases and J by 2 bases, with 18 bases between them. The CDR3 contains 16 residues. The CDR3 sequence: CASRVTRDTLTDTQYF. DNA for the CDR3: TGTGCCAGCAGGGTCACCCGGGACACCCTCACAGATACGCAGTATTTT.

The CDR3 spells CASSFLGTYEQYF. CDR3 coding DNA: TGTGCCAGCAGTTTTCTGGGCACCTACGAGCAGTACTTC. V and J are TRBV28 and TRBJ2-7, with D uncertain. Trimming took off 3 bases at V and 2 bases at J, with 8 bases between the two ends. The CDR3 has 13 amino acids. Germline values: CDR1 MDHEN, CDR2 SYDVKM.

The DNA of the CDR3 is TGCGCCAGCAGCTTGGGGGCCACAGATACGCAGTATTTT. It yields the protein CASSLGATDTQYF. The chain combines TRBV5-1 with TRBJ2-3, with D uncertain. Germline V gene data show CDR1 as SGHRS and CDR2 as YFSETQ. The CDR3 contains 13 residues. The V gene lost 0 bases and the J gene lost 2 bases, with 4 bases spanning the gap.

This clone has just one count. The rearrangement uses TRBV9 and TRBJ2-7; the match to TRBD2 covers 9 bases. V dropped 2 bases and J dropped 2; count of bases not matched to a gene: 5. CDR3 length: 15 amino acids. Germline V gene data show CDR1 as SGDLS and CDR2 as YYNGEE. The CDR3 nucleotides read TGTGCCAGCAGCGTGACTAGCGGCCTTACCTACGAGCAGTACTTC. This translates into CASSVTSGLTYEQYF.

The chain employs TRBV9 and TRBJ1-1; TRBD1 is a possible D gene (6 bases). Between the trimmed V and J ends, which lost 4 bases and 4 bases, there was a span of 20 bases. The CDR3 extends over 16 amino acids. CDR1 and CDR2 (germline): SGDLS, YYNGEE. This CDR3 is CASSSAGTPTGTEAFF. CDR3 coding DNA: TGTGCCAGCAGCTCCGCCGGGACACCAACTGGCACTGAAGCTTTCTTT.

The chain is built from TRBV7-9 and TRBJ2-3; 8 bases fit TRBD1. CDR3 length: 15 residues. Per germline, CDR1 SEHNR and CDR2 FQNEAQ (reference sequence). V lost 4 bases to trimming and J lost 0 bases; unmatched junction nucleotides: 3. This chain's CDR3 is CASSSTGGSTDTQYF. The CDR3 DNA reads as TGTGCCAGCAGCTCAACAGGGGGGAGCACAGATACGCAGTATTTT.

The chain recombines TRBV7-2 with TRBJ2-2; a possible D gene is TRBD2 (5 bases). The ends were cut back, 1 base at V and 6 bases at J, with 9 bases in the middle. Germline CDR1 and CDR2: SGHTA and FQGNSA. CDR3 length equals 14 residues. The CDR3: CASSLGGFAGELFF. CDR3 DNA: TGTGCCAGCAGCTTAGGAGGGTTCGCCGGGGAGCTGTTTTTT.

This chain uses TRBV5-6 with TRBJ1-4; no reliable D call. Trimming pared 0 bases from V and 7 bases from J, leaving 7 bases between. From germline, CDR1 is SGHDT and CDR2 YYEEEE. This CDR3 has 13 residues. The CDR3 loop reads CASSLAVAEKLFF. CDR3 bases: TGTGCCAGCAGCTTGGCTGTGGCTGAAAAACTGTTTTTT.

The chain carries TRBV28 and TRBJ1-5; D unresolved. The CDR3 is made up of 15 amino acids. Per germline, CDR1 MDHEN and CDR2 SYDVKM. Between the trimmed V and J ends, which lost 1 base and 7 bases, there was a span of 14 bases. CDR3 sequence reads: CASSLYDREGQPQHF. CDR3 DNA: TGTGCCAGCAGTTTATATGACCGGGAAGGGCAGCCCCAGCATTTT.

This rearrangement joins TRBV28 to TRBJ1-1; TRBD1 is a possible D gene (5 bases). V lost 7 bases and J lost 7, with 13 bases in between. This CDR3 has 12 amino acids. In germline, CDR1 is MDHEN, CDR2 SYDVKM. CDR3 nucleotides: TGTGCCAGCACCCGGGGGTACGGTGAAGCTTTCTTT. Amino acids: CASTRGYGEAFF.

The chain carries TRBV29-1 and TRBJ2-2, with 7 bases aligning to TRBD2. Germline-derived CDR1 and CDR2 are SQVTM and ANQGSEA. The CDR3 is 14 residues long. V dropped 1 base and J dropped 5; count of bases not matched to a gene: 4. CDR3 nucleotides: TGCAGCGTTGAAGGGACTAGAATGACCGGGGAGCTGTTTTTT. Its protein is CSVEGTRMTGELFF.

This chain joins TRBV19 and TRBJ1-5, with TRBD1 matching over 7 bases. This CDR3 has 13 amino acids. V was pared by 5 bases and J by 4 bases, with 2 bases of the junction left unmatched. Germline-derived CDR1 and CDR2 are LNHDA and SQIVND (reference sequence). The CDR3 sequence is CASSDRANQPQHF. The DNA of the CDR3 is TGTGCCAGTAGTGACAGGGCGAATCAGCCCCAGCATTTT.

This sequence joins TRBV6-6 and TRBJ1-5; no reliable D call. CDR1 and CDR2 from the germline V gene are MNHNY and SVGAGI (reference sequence). Trimming took off 6 bases at V and 4 bases at J, with 10 bases between the two ends. CDR3 size: 13 residues. In DNA, the CDR3 is TGTGCCAGCAGGCCGGGAAAGAATCAGCCCCAGCATTTT. Translated, it gives CASRPGKNQPQHF.

This clone was seen only a few times. V gene TRBV19 combines with J gene TRBJ2-2; the match to TRBD2 covers 8 bases. The V gene's germline CDR1 is LNHDA and CDR2 SQIVND (reference sequence). Losses at the gene ends were 7 bases for V and 5 bases for J; bases not matched to a gene: 15. CDR3 size: 17 residues. DNA of the CDR3: TGTGCCAGTACCCCTTACTGGGCGGGAGGTTTAACCGGGGAGCTGTTTTTT. Its protein product is CASTPYWAGGLTGELFF.

In regard to this clone: Other DNA sequences of this sample code for an identical CDR3. The chain couples TRBV2 to TRBJ1-1, with 8 positions matching TRBD1. This CDR3 is built from 11 residues. J lost 8 bases, V lost 4 bases, and 0 bases had no gene match. Germline lookup yields CDR1 SNHLY and CDR2 FYNNEI. CDR3 DNA sequence: TGTGCCAGCAGTGGGACAGGGGAAGCTTTCTTT. As protein: CASSGTGEAFF.

J is TRBJ1-1 and V is TRBV30; TRBD1 is a possible D gene (6 bases). Germline values: CDR1 GTSNPN, CDR2 SVGIG (reference sequence). Trimming shortened V by 1 base and J by 5 bases, and 11 bases separated the two germline ends. The CDR3 has 13 residues. The CDR3 loop reads CAWSARRGTEAFF. CDR3 sequence (DNA): TGTGCCTGGAGTGCCAGAAGGGGGACTGAAGCTTTCTTT.

For this clone: The sample has other DNA sequences that encode this CDR3 too. The chain joins TRBV9 to TRBJ2-7; TRBD1 matches at 9 bases. CDR3 length equals 14 residues. Per the germline V gene, CDR1 is SGDLS and CDR2 is YYNGEE. Trimming cost V 4 bases and J 3 bases; bases outside gene matches: 5. Written as DNA, the CDR3 is TGTGCCAGCAGCCCTAGGACAGGGGACTACGAGCAGTACTTC. It yields the protein CASSPRTGDYEQYF.

The chain has TRBV18 and TRBJ2-7; D remains unclear. V lost 8 bases, J lost 6 bases, and 14 bases lay in between. The CDR3 spans 12 residues. The germline CDR1 and CDR2 sequences are KGHSH and LQKENI. In DNA form, the CDR3 reads TGTGCCAGCCACGAGGTAGCTGGCGAGCAGTACTTC. This encodes CASHEVAGEQYF.

The chain links TRBV6-5 to TRBJ1-1; a possible D gene is TRBD1 (5 bases). In germline, CDR1 is MNHEY, CDR2 SVGAGI. Trimming removed 9 bases from V and 6 bases from J, with 17 bases in between. CDR3 size: 13 residues. The CDR3 protein is CASITRVNAEAFF. The CDR3 DNA reads as TGTGCCAGTATCACCAGGGTAAACGCTGAAGCTTTCTTT.

The chain links TRBV13 to TRBJ2-5; unclear D gene. With 2 bases removed from V and 7 bases from J, the gap between germline ends came to 11 bases. Germline-derived CDR1 and CDR2 are PRHDT and FYEKMQ (reference sequence). This CDR3 is built from 13 residues. The CDR3 spells CASSLSAEGTQYF. In DNA, the CDR3 is TGTGCCAGCAGCTTAAGTGCGGAAGGGACCCAGTACTTC.

The chain carries TRBV28 and TRBJ2-1; 8 bases line up with TRBD2. V gave up 5 bases and J gave up 2 bases; unmatched junction bases: 8. Germline assignment: CDR1 MDHEN and CDR2 SYDVKM. The CDR3 sequence is 16 residues long. CDR3 DNA sequence: TGTGCCAGCAGTCCAGCCGGGAGGGGCCCCTACAATGAGCAGTTCTTC. It encodes CASSPAGRGPYNEQFF.

This sequence joins TRBV11-2 and TRBJ1-1; possible D gene TRBD1, 6 bases. Between the trimmed V and J ends, which lost 1 base and 0 bases, there was a span of 12 bases. This CDR3 contains 16 residues. Germline lookup yields CDR1 SGHAT and CDR2 FQNNGV. This CDR3 reads CASSLGGGGMNTEAFF. CDR3 nucleotides: TGTGCCAGCAGCTTAGGAGGGGGGGGCATGAACACTGAAGCTTTCTTT. The full variable domain, with the rest looked up from reference TRBV11-2 and TRBJ1-1, is EAGVAQSPRYKIIEKRQSVAFWCNPISGHATLYWYQQILGQGPKLLIQFQNNGVVDDSQLPKDRFSAERLKGVDSTLKIQPAKLEDSAVYLCASSLGGGGMNTEAFFGQGTRLTVV.

The rearrangement joins TRBV4-1 to TRBJ1-2; possibly TRBD1 for D (5 bases). This CDR3 region has 14 residues. Germline V gives CDR1 MGHRA, CDR2 YSYEKL. The V end lost 4 bases, the J end lost 6 bases, and 15 bases lay between the germline ends. CDR3 nucleotides: TGCGCCAGCAGCCCCGCTGTCGGACAAGATGGCTACACCTTC. Translation gives CASSPAVGQDGYTF.

V is TRBV30 and J is TRBJ2-6, with a weak D call TRBD2 (5 bases). The CDR3 covers 15 residues. Germline values: CDR1 GTSNPN, CDR2 SVGIG (reference sequence). Here the CDR3 reads CAGIILESGANVLTF. The CDR3 bases are TGTGCTGGAATTATACTAGAATCCGGGGCCAACGTCCTGACTTTC.

The chain is built from TRBV5-1 and TRBJ1-1, with a possible D match to TRBD1 (5 bases). CDR3 size: 16 residues. The V end was cut by 4 bases, the J end by 4 bases, with 20 bases between. CDR1 is SGHRS, CDR2 YFSETQ, per germline. The CDR3 nucleotides are TGCGCCAGCAGCCGCACGGCGGGGAGGGGCCTCACTGAAGCTTTCTTT. This gives the protein CASSRTAGRGLTEAFF.